This TCR beta chain was recorded in a study of early T cells in non-severe SARS-CoV-2 infection. Across the study: Unpaired chains resulted from sequencing bulk RNA of unsorted whole blood. Overall study findings and caveats: In VDJdb matching, anti-spike CD8 responses were favored while private and CD4 specificities went missing.

CDR3 length: 14 residues. Germline V gene lookup returns CDR1 MNHEY and CDR2 SVGAGI. Trimming cost V 0 bases and J 3 bases, with 8 bases left between them. On this clonotype itself: What it recognizes is unknown.

Individual cDNA molecules were tagged with unique molecular identifiers, the study reported. TCRdb reprocessed the 5' RACE reads via MiXCR and lists one record per CDR3 protein. The sample lists about 63,000 distinct CDR3 sequences, approximately 13% occurring once. The source material was whole blood. This chain joins TRBV6-5 and TRBJ1-2, with D hard to call. The source is an adult who was a healthcare worker with PCR-confirmed SARS-CoV-2 infection or an uninfected control (not recorded which). In DNA, the CDR3 is TGTGCCAGCAGTTACTCGTACTTGGACTATGGCTACACCTTC. It translates to CASSYSYLDYGYTF.